This passage covers 16 T cell receptor beta chains from one sample sequenced in a study of OX40 agonist ivuxolimab in advanced cancers. Library generation was performed with the immunoSEQ multiplex PCR assay. What TCRdb holds here is the immuneACCESS table cut down to in-frame rearrangements. Part of the clones is not present; checked against another copy, under half of the missing clones reflect an unresolved V gene, and the others are unexplained. This sample has about 93,000 clones in its table, and around nine tenths of those were observed once. The ten largest make up 2.6% of the sample. The sample was CD4+ or CD8+ T cells sorted from blood, taken in a trial of the OX40 agonist ivuxolimab. These receptors were obtained from an adult with an advanced solid tumor such as melanoma, head and neck, liver or kidney cancer.

The V call is TRBV27, the J call TRBJ2-2; TRBD2 agrees at 9 bases. Germline V lookup: CDR1 MNHEY, CDR2 SMNVEV (reference sequence). V lost 5 bases, J lost 7 bases, and 5 bases stayed unmatched. This CDR3 has 14 amino acids. The CDR3: CASSPGLAVGELFF. For the CDR3, the DNA is TGTGCCAGCAGTCCGGGACTAGCTGTCGGGGAGCTGTTTTTT.

A word on this clone: The same CDR3 can be traced to other DNA sequences in this sample. The chain couples TRBV19 to TRBJ2-7; D may be TRBD2 (6 bases). The CDR3 loop spans 13 amino acids. Trimming left V 3 bases short and J 0 bases short, with 6 bases between. Per the germline V gene, CDR1 is LNHDA and CDR2 is SQIVND (reference sequence). DNA for the CDR3: TGTGCCAGTAGTATCGGGGGCTCCTACGAGCAGTACTTC. This codes for CASSIGGSYEQYF. Full variable domain (missing parts from reference TRBV19 and TRBJ2-7): DGGITQSPKYLFRKEGQNVTLSCEQNLNHDAMYWYRQDPGQGLRLIYYSQIVNDFQKGDIAEGYSVSREKKESFPLTVTSAQKNPTAFYLCASSIGGSYEQYFGPGTRLTVT.

This clone was picked up one time. V gene TRBV2 combines with J gene TRBJ1-1, with TRBD1 matching over 11 bases. Germline V CDR1 and CDR2: SNHLY, FYNNEI. This CDR3 region has 15 residues. The J segment lost 5 bases and the V segment lost 2 bases, leaving 4 bases of the junction unmatched. The CDR3 region is CASSERTGGGTEAFF. For the CDR3, the DNA is TGTGCCAGCAGTGAACGGACAGGGGGCGGTACTGAAGCTTTCTTT. The whole variable domain, remainder taken from reference TRBV2 and TRBJ1-1, is EPEVTQTPSHQVTQMGQEVILRCVPISNHLYFYWYRQILGQKVEFLVSFYNNEISEKSEIFDDQFSVERPDGSNFTLKIRSTKLEDSAMYFCASSERTGGGTEAFFGQGTRLTVV.

The chain uses TRBV25-1 and TRBJ2-1; D possibly uses TRBD1 or TRBD2 (5 bases each). The CDR3 sequence is 13 residues long. Germline V gives CDR1 MGHDK, CDR2 SYGVNS. The V end was cut by 4 bases, the J end by 13 bases, with 17 bases between. Here the CDR3 DNA reads TGTGCCAGCAGTGGTGAGAGGGGTCGTAGTCAGTTCTTC. It specifies CASSGERGRSQFF. The whole variable domain, remainder taken from reference TRBV25-1 and TRBJ2-1, is EADIYQTPRYLVIGTGKKITLECSQTMGHDKMYWYQQDPGMELHLIHYSYGVNSTEKGDLSSESTVSRIRTEHFPLTLESARPSHTSQYLCASSGERGRSQFFGPGTRLTVL.

The gene calls are TRBV5-1 and TRBJ1-4; D perhaps matches TRBD1 (5 bases). Trimming cost V 5 bases and J 0 bases, with 8 bases left between them. This CDR3 is built from 14 residues. Germline CDR1 and CDR2: SGHRS and YFSETQ. Here the CDR3 reads CASRSGATNEKLFF. The CDR3 nucleotides are TGCGCCAGCAGATCGGGGGCAACTAATGAAAAACTGTTTTTT.

The chain has TRBV11-2 and TRBJ2-7; D is unclear. The V gene's germline CDR1 is SGHAT and CDR2 FQNNGV. V lost 0 bases and J 6 bases, leaving 6 bases between the germline ends. The CDR3 has 12 residues. The CDR3 sequence is CASSLDRTEQYF. In DNA form, the CDR3 reads TGTGCCAGCAGCTTAGATCGGACCGAGCAGTACTTC.

There are a few counts of this clone. The chain combines TRBV10-3 with TRBJ2-2; tentatively, D is TRBD1 (6 bases). Per germline, CDR1 ENHRY and CDR2 SYGVKD. The CDR3 totals 15 residues. The V gene lost 6 bases and the J gene lost 4 bases, with 15 bases spanning the gap. The CDR3 spells CAIRSGTSSTGELFF. CDR3 DNA sequence: TGTGCCATCAGATCCGGGACATCATCCACCGGGGAGCTGTTTTTT.

The chain joins TRBV6-5 to TRBJ2-1; tentatively, D is TRBD2 (5 bases). This CDR3 region has 13 residues. Trimming left V 3 bases short and J 4 bases short, with 7 bases between. Germline CDR1 MNHEY, CDR2 SVGAGI. For the CDR3, the DNA is TGTGCCAGCAGTTATGAGGGATACAATGAGCAGTTCTTC. Translated: CASSYEGYNEQFF.

The rearrangement uses TRBV29-1 and TRBJ2-3; 7 nucleotides match TRBD1. Germline trimming cut 2 bases from V and 8 bases from J; bases unmatched to any gene: 10. This CDR3 region has 14 residues. Germline CDR1 SQVTM, CDR2 ANQGSEA. The CDR3 loop is CSVERQGGLGTQYF. The CDR3 bases are TGCAGCGTTGAAAGACAGGGTGGCTTGGGTACGCAGTATTTT.

This clone was seen a few times. The J gene is TRBJ2-7, the V gene TRBV5-1; D is unclear. This CDR3 is 14 amino acids long. V gave up 6 bases and J gave up 0 bases, with 13 bases separating them. Germline V gene data show CDR1 as SGHRS and CDR2 as YFSETQ. The CDR3: CASTTGPSSYEQYF. In DNA, the CDR3 is TGCGCCAGCACCACCGGGCCGAGCTCCTACGAGCAGTACTTC.

Notes on this clone: The same CDR3 also results from other DNA sequences found in this sample. J is TRBJ2-7 and V is TRBV29-1; 9 bases are shared with TRBD2. The CDR3 loop spans 14 amino acids. Losses at the gene ends were 6 bases for V and 0 bases for J; bases not matched to a gene: 6. In germline, CDR1 is SQVTM, CDR2 ANQGSEA. The CDR3 spells CSVLLAGRSYEQYF. Here the CDR3 DNA reads TGCAGCGTACTACTAGCGGGCCGCTCCTACGAGCAGTACTTC.

The table lists this clone with a count of one. The CDR3 DNA follows: TGTGCCAGCAGTTTTCGGGGACAGGGTATAGGTGGCTACACCTTC. Its protein is CASSFRGQGIGGYTF. The V call is TRBV28, the J call TRBJ1-2, with TRBD1 matching 9 bases. Germline CDR1 is MDHEN and CDR2 is SYDVKM. V trimming: 3 bases; J trimming: 7 bases; junction bases outside the gene matches: 9. This CDR3 has 15 residues.

The chain carries TRBV6-1 and TRBJ2-3, with 7 bases matching TRBD1. The V and J ends lost 5 bases and 4 bases, in that order; junction bases with no gene match: 6. This CDR3 contains 14 residues. CDR1 and CDR2 from the germline V gene are MNHNS and SASEGT. This chain's CDR3 is CASSTRQGPDTQYF. The CDR3 DNA sequence: TGTGCCAGCAGTACCCGACAGGGCCCAGATACGCAGTATTTT.

The gene calls are TRBV5-5 and TRBJ2-1; 13 nucleotides line up with TRBD2. V lost 1 base to trimming and J lost 8 bases; unmatched junction nucleotides: 3. This CDR3 spans 15 amino acids. The V gene's germline CDR1 is SGHKS and CDR2 YYEKEE (reference sequence). The CDR3 sequence is CASSLLTSGRDEQFF. CDR3 coding DNA: TGTGCCAGCAGCTTGCTAACTAGCGGGAGGGATGAGCAGTTCTTC.

The chain joins TRBV4-2 to TRBJ2-7; TRBD2 aligns across 11 bases. The CDR3 extends over 16 amino acids. V lost 1 base, J lost 2 bases, and 4 bases stayed unmatched. Germline CDR1 LGHNA, CDR2 YNFKEQ. DNA of the CDR3: TGTGCCAGCAGCCAAGGGGGACTAGCGGAGACCTACGAGCAGTACTTC. Its protein product is CASSQGGLAETYEQYF.

The rearrangement links TRBV6-6 to TRBJ2-7; weak D call: TRBD2 (5 bases). With 0 bases removed from V and 0 bases from J, the gap between germline ends came to 12 bases. The CDR3 loop spans 16 amino acids. Germline V gene data show CDR1 as MNHNY and CDR2 as SVGAGI (reference sequence). This CDR3 is CASSYSNPDFSYEQYF. DNA of the CDR3: TGTGCCAGCAGTTACTCGAATCCGGACTTCTCCTACGAGCAGTACTTC.